Shown below are 4 T cell receptor beta chains from a single sample sequenced in a study of blood T cell repertoires in COVID-19. Profiling relied on immunoSEQ multiplex PCR, and the TCRdb table lists in-frame clones only, not all of them. The data hold approximately 500,000 clones, with 75% to 90% observed a single time. Sequencing was performed on peripheral blood. These receptors all stem from a man aged 18 to 30 with COVID-19, enrolled during active disease.

V and J are TRBV11-1 and TRBJ1-2; D may be TRBD1 (5 bases). The length of the CDR3 is 15 residues. Trimming pared 3 bases from V and 0 bases from J, leaving 11 bases between. Germline CDR1 and CDR2: SGHAT and FQDESV (reference sequence). The CDR3 sequence: CASSFGGAANYGYTF. CDR3 sequence (DNA): TGTGCCAGCAGCTTCGGGGGAGCTGCTAACTATGGCTACACCTTC.

This clone was detected once. The rearrangement links TRBV5-6 to TRBJ2-1; 9 bases map to TRBD1. There are 16 residues in the CDR3. Germline-derived CDR1 and CDR2 are SGHDT and YYEEEE. V lost 4 bases to trimming and J lost 6 bases; unmatched junction nucleotides: 11. As DNA, the CDR3 is TGTGCCAGCAGCCCCGCCGGGACAGGGTGGCCCAATGAGCAGTTCTTC. This encodes CASSPAGTGWPNEQFF.

The chain recombines TRBV7-2 with TRBJ2-7, with D uncertain. CDR3 length: 15 amino acids. V shed 2 bases and J shed 0 bases, with 11 bases lying between them. From germline, CDR1 is SGHTA and CDR2 FQGNSA. CDR3 DNA: TGTGCCAGCAGCTTATCTGCGGTTAACTCCTACGAGCAGTACTTC. Its protein product is CASSLSAVNSYEQYF.

This clone was counted once. The V gene is TRBV6-4, the J gene TRBJ1-2, with 8 bases aligning to TRBD1. Germline V gene lookup returns CDR1 MRHNA and CDR2 SNTAGT. V dropped 6 bases and J dropped 4; count of bases not matched to a gene: 10. The CDR3 has 15 amino acids. The CDR3, as DNA: TGTGCCAGCAGCCCCGGACAGGGACCTACCTATGGCTACACCTTC. It translates to CASSPGQGPTYGYTF.